A selection of T cell receptor beta chains follows, all from one sample in a study of memory CD4+ T cells and cytomegalovirus serostatus. Sequenced by immunoSEQ multiplex PCR; TCRdb stores in-frame clones only, minus some. Altogether tens of thousands of clones are present, roughly four fifths being singletons, with the ten largest covering approximately 1.5%. The sequencing sample was made of memory CD4+ T cells from blood. The receptors stem from an adult in good health and CMV-seronegative. Each CDR3 is given with its conserved first and last residue. A D gene is named only where the DNA matches it firmly. Clone sizes are given selectively: once, few, many, or a class where the clone is expanded.

J gene,D gene,V gene,clone size,CDR3 protein,CDR3 DNA
TRBJ1-1,.,TRBV11-2,.,CASSLRWGEKNTEAFF,TGTGCCAGCAGCTTAAGGTGGGGGGAAAAGAACACTGAAGCTTTCTTT
TRBJ1-3,TRBD1,TRBV9,few,CASSPDPRGSGNTIYF,TGTGCCAGCAGCCCTGACCCCAGGGGGTCTGGAAACACCATATATTTT
TRBJ2-3,.,TRBV7-2,.,CASSTQAHGGGPDTQYF,TGTGCCAGCAGCACGCAAGCTCATGGAGGGGGGCCAGATACGCAGTATTTT
TRBJ2-3,TRBD1,TRBV11-1,.,CASSLVGLGTGNTDTQYF,TGTGCCAGCAGCTTAGTTGGCCTCGGGACAGGGAACACAGATACGCAGTATTTT
TRBJ1-6,.,TRBV7-3,.,CASSFLASGESPLHF,TGTGCCAGCAGCTTTTTGGCCTCCGGGGAATCACCCCTCCACTTT
TRBJ2-3,TRBD2,TRBV28,.,CASSRPGPSGGSTQYF,TGTGCCAGCAGCCGTCCGGGACCTAGCGGGGGCAGTACGCAGTATTTT
TRBJ1-1,.,TRBV6-5,once,CASRIRGLNTEAFF,TGTGCCAGCCGTATCAGGGGCTTGAACACTGAAGCTTTCTTT
TRBJ2-7,TRBD1,TRBV7-9,.,CASSFWTGMKTSSYEQYF,TGTGCCAGCAGCTTCTGGACAGGGATGAAAACAAGCTCCTACGAGCAGTACTTC
TRBJ1-5,.,TRBV28,.,CASSPGGRDSNQPQHF,TGTGCCAGCAGTCCCGGGGGCAGGGATAGCAATCAGCCCCAGCATTTT
TRBJ1-5,.,TRBV5-6,.,CASSLDNQPQHF,TGTGCCAGCAGCTTGGATAATCAGCCCCAGCATTTT
TRBJ1-5,.,TRBV4-3,.,CASSQDLFSNQPQHF,TGCGCCAGCAGCCAAGATTTATTTAGCAATCAGCCCCAGCATTTT
TRBJ2-3,.,TRBV7-9,.,CASSFIDTGFPQYF,TGTGCCAGCAGCTTCATAGATACAGGGTTCCCGCAGTATTTT
TRBJ2-7,TRBD1,TRBV5-1,few,CASSSGTVLNEQYF,TGCGCCAGCAGCTCCGGGACAGTGCTCAACGAGCAGTACTTC
TRBJ1-1,TRBD1,TRBV11-2,.,CASSFHRGSREAFF,TGTGCCAGCAGCTTTCACAGGGGGTCGCGTGAAGCTTTCTTT
TRBJ2-3,.,TRBV7-9,.,CASSLADTQYF,TGTGCCAGCAGCTTAGCGGATACGCAGTATTTT
TRBJ2-1,.,TRBV19,.,CASSIGRVNEQFF,TGTGCCAGTAGTATCGGCAGGGTAAATGAGCAGTTCTTC
TRBJ1-2,TRBD1,TRBV10-2,.,CASSLTGDYGYTF,TGCGCCAGCAGCCTGACAGGGGACTATGGCTACACCTTC
TRBJ2-1,.,TRBV2,.,CASSGQGSSYNEQFF,TGTGCCAGCAGTGGGCAGGGGAGCTCCTACAATGAGCAGTTCTTC
TRBJ2-5,TRBD1,TRBV6-1,.,CASSPPGGRQETQYF,TGTGCCAGCAGTCCTCCAGGGGGCCGCCAAGAGACCCAGTACTTC
TRBJ2-5,TRBD2,TRBV5-1,.,CASSLYGTRETQYF,TGCGCCAGCAGCTTGTACGGGACTAGGGAGACCCAGTACTTC
TRBJ2-3,TRBD1,TRBV7-3,.,CASSLGAGGWSSTDTQYF,TGTGCCAGCAGCTTGGGGGCAGGGGGCTGGTCTAGCACAGATACGCAGTATTTT
TRBJ2-4,.,TRBV28,.,CASSFEGPLAKNIQYF,TGTGCCAGCAGTTTTGAGGGGCCTCTAGCCAAAAACATTCAGTACTTC
TRBJ1-2,TRBD1,TRBV5-1,.,CASSPPSSLTGDGYTF,TGCGCCAGCAGCCCCCCCTCGAGTCTGACAGGGGATGGCTACACCTTC
TRBJ1-1,TRBD1,TRBV6-6,.,CASSWRQGETEAFF,TGTGCCAGCAGTTGGAGACAGGGGGAAACTGAAGCTTTCTTT
TRBJ2-5,.,TRBV7-2,.,CASTGRGYQETQYF,TGTGCCAGCACAGGCCGAGGGTACCAAGAGACCCAGTACTTC
TRBJ1-2,.,TRBV15,.,CATSRDRVRGYTF,TGTGCCACCAGCAGAGATAGGGTCCGCGGCTACACCTTC
TRBJ2-1,.,TRBV21-1,.,CASSKAVGKEQFF,TGTGCCAGCAGCAAAGCAGTGGGGAAGGAGCAGTTCTTC
TRBJ1-1,TRBD1,TRBV11-3,.,CASSVPPGQLWMNTEAFF,TGTGCCAGCAGCGTACCGCCGGGACAGCTGTGGATGAACACTGAAGCTTTCTTT
TRBJ1-1,TRBD1,TRBV10-2,.,CASSDRGQPNTEAFF,TGCGCCAGCAGTGATAGGGGACAGCCTAACACTGAAGCTTTCTTT
TRBJ1-1,.,TRBV7-2,.,CASSLVGGSTEAFF,TGTGCCAGCAGCTTAGTGGGAGGGAGCACTGAAGCTTTCTTT
TRBJ1-4,.,TRBV7-2,.,CASSPGSTTNEKLFF,TGTGCCAGCAGCCCTGGGAGCACAACTAATGAAAAACTGTTTTTT
TRBJ1-1,.,TRBV30,.,CAWSVFRRKLGAFF,TGTGCCTGGAGTGTCTTCCGACGGAAACTTGGAGCTTTCTTT
TRBJ2-7,TRBD1,TRBV6-1,.,CASSEVGTGDSYEQHF,TGTGCCAGCAGTGAAGTGGGGACAGGGGACTCCTACGAGCAGCACTTC
TRBJ1-1,.,TRBV7-3,.,CASSLNPGVTEAFF,TGTGCCAGCAGCTTAAACCCCGGGGTCACTGAAGCTTTCTTT
TRBJ1-6,.,TRBV2,.,CASSYSSPLHF,TGTGCCAGCAGTTACAGTTCACCCCTCCACTTT
TRBJ1-2,.,TRBV11-2,.,CASSLAAGSDGYTF,TGTGCCAGCAGCTTAGCGGCAGGGAGTGATGGCTACACCTTC
TRBJ2-7,.,TRBV2,.,CASVGQSYSYEQYF,TGTGCCAGCGTAGGACAATCCTACTCCTACGAGCAGTACTTC